Sequencing of this T cell receptor beta chain was carried out in a study of shared clonotypes between healthy human individuals. At the level of the study: A donor's plate count was three for CD4 naive and three for CD4 memory; CD8 naive had two and CD8 memory one. Study-level points and caveats: Memory subsets generally showed lower estimated richness than naive subsets. Generation probability values for non-shared clonotypes were lower than those for clonotypes shared by all four donors. Rarefaction indicated that sorted-subset sequencing remained incomplete although depth was large.

V lost 0 bases, J lost 5 bases, and 7 bases stayed unmatched. The CDR3 consists of 18 residues. Germline CDR1 and CDR2: MNHEY and SMNVEV (reference sequence). In regard to this clone: Its antigen is currently unknown.

The table came from immunoSEQ multiplex PCR; TCRdb's copy has only in-frame clones and leaves some out. The sample holds about 1.5 million clones, over 95% seen once. This receptor was identified in a man aged 30 to 45 in good health. Source material: naive CD4+ T cells sorted from blood. The subset denotes: CD45RA+ positively selected. The chain couples TRBV27 to TRBJ2-1; the match to TRBD2 covers 13 bases. CDR3 sequence (DNA): TGTGCCAGCAGTTTATCCCGCAGGACTAGCGGGAGCGACAATGAGCAGTTCTTC. Protein: CASSLSRRTSGSDNEQFF.